There are a few counts of the clone carrying this T cell receptor (beta chain). As yet, its antigen is unknown. The sample is drawn from a study of beta chain features in type 1 diabetes. Overall study: Cell yields, gender and age were similar in healthy donors and patients.

Via CD45RO/CCR7/CD25/CD127/CD95/CD27, cells of the CD4+ naive, central memory, regulatory and stem cell-like memory subsets were sorted. Germline values: CDR1 KGHSH, CDR2 LQKENI. V was clipped by 4 bases and J by 0 bases, with 13 bases between them. This CDR3 is 17 amino acids long. General observations from the study: Patients with type 1 diabetes carried fewer insertions and had more deletions at their VDJ junctions. Patients with Type 1 diabetes showed moderately but significantly shorter TCRB CDR3s in all four CD4+ subsets.

What was sequenced were expressed TCRB transcripts, since all of the isolated RNA had been reverse transcribed. Deep immunoSEQ sequencing covered naive, central memory and regulatory T cell samples. Generated by immunoSEQ multiplex PCR, the TCRdb table keeps only in-frame clones and is missing some. The data hold almost 350,000 clones, with roughly a tenth observed a single time. Material: central memory CD4+ T cells from blood. This sequence originates from a man between 25 and 39 years old with type 1 diabetes. V gene TRBV18 combines with J gene TRBJ2-6; a possible D gene is TRBD1 (6 bases). This chain's CDR3 is CASSLGQGHSGANVLTF. In nucleotides, the CDR3 is TGTGCCAGCTCACTTGGGCAGGGACACTCTGGGGCCAACGTCCTGACTTTC. The full variable domain, its missing parts supplied by reference TRBV18 and TRBJ2-6, is NAGVMQNPRHLVRRRGQEARLRCSPMKGHSHVYWYRQLPEEGLKFMVYLQKENIIDESGMPKERFSAEFPKEGPSILRIQQVVRGDSAAYFCASSLGQGHSGANVLTFGAGSRLTVL.